Below are 18 T cell receptor beta chains sequenced from a single sample in a study of cytomegalovirus exposure and HLA in healthy donors. PCR employed 60 Vbeta and 13 Jbeta primers. The protocol was immunoSEQ multiplex PCR, while the TCRdb copy is restricted to in-frame clones and leaves out a portion. The data contain about 110,000 clones, roughly two thirds of them seen just once; the ten biggest clones take up approximately 2.8%. Material for sequencing was PBMCs. The receptors originated from a female donor in good health and CMV-seronegative.

This chain joins TRBV7-2 and TRBJ2-7; 9 bases are a match to TRBD2. V shed 1 base and J 5 bases; nucleotides not matched to a gene: 3. The CDR3 sequence is 14 residues long. Germline loops: CDR1 SGHTA, CDR2 FQGNSA. For the CDR3, the DNA is TGTGCCAGCAGCTTAGTCGGCGGGAGGGACGAGCAGTACTTC. Translated: CASSLVGGRDEQYF.

This sequence joins TRBV7-3 and TRBJ2-7, with D perhaps TRBD1 (7 bases). This CDR3 spans 17 amino acids. The germline gives CDR1 SGHTA, CDR2 FQGTGA. Trimming removed 2 bases at V and 3 bases at J, with 20 bases between. CDR3 residues: CASSLFGGGVGFYEQYF. The DNA of the CDR3 is TGTGCCAGCAGCTTATTCGGAGGGGGCGTCGGGTTCTACGAGCAGTACTTC.

This chain uses TRBV5-1 with TRBJ1-1; 12 bases are shared with TRBD1. Unmatched junction bases numbered 5, after V lost 3 bases and J lost 8 bases. The CDR3 covers 14 residues. CDR1 and CDR2 from the germline V gene are SGHRS and YFSETQ. In DNA form, the CDR3 reads TGCGCCAGCAGCTCCGGGACAGGGGGCAACGAAGCTTTCTTT. Translating it yields CASSSGTGGNEAFF.

This rearrangement joins TRBV9 to TRBJ2-7, with 8 bases aligning to TRBD2. This CDR3 has 20 residues. Per germline, CDR1 SGDLS and CDR2 YYNGEE. V lost 4 bases and J lost 1; bases outside the gene matches: 22. The CDR3 sequence is CASSPAPREARLGGSYEQYF. CDR3 sequence (DNA): TGTGCCAGCAGCCCGGCCCCGCGGGAGGCCCGATTGGGAGGGTCCTACGAGCAGTACTTC.

J is TRBJ2-1 and V is TRBV19, with 10 bases aligning to TRBD1. V lost 7 bases to trimming and J lost 7 bases; unmatched junction nucleotides: 7. The CDR3 runs 14 residues. CDR1 LNHDA and CDR2 SQIVND come from the germline V gene (reference sequence). The CDR3 is CASNPGQGTNEQFF. The CDR3 DNA is TGTGCCAGTAACCCGGGACAGGGGACGAATGAGCAGTTCTTC.

The genes are TRBV20-1 and TRBJ1-2; a weak D match, TRBD1 (6 bases). From germline, CDR1 is DFQATT and CDR2 SNEGSKA (reference sequence). This CDR3 has 11 amino acids. The germline V and J ends were trimmed by 5 bases and 4 bases, with 8 bases remaining between them. CDR3 region: CSAQDSYGYTF. CDR3 nucleotides: TGCAGTGCTCAGGACAGCTATGGCTACACCTTC.

This clone was counted between two and nine times. V gene TRBV5-8 combines with J gene TRBJ1-1; D unresolved. The CDR3 is 16 amino acids. Germline lookup yields CDR1 SGHTS and CDR2 YDEGEE. V gave up 1 base and J gave up 1 base, with 14 bases separating them. CDR3 sequence reads: CASSLRGNRGNTEAFF. DNA for the CDR3: TGTGCCAGCAGCTTGAGAGGGAACCGCGGGAACACTGAAGCTTTCTTT.

The genes are TRBV15 and TRBJ2-5, with 11 bases aligning to TRBD2. The length of the CDR3 is 15 residues. V lost 5 bases to trimming and J lost 4 bases; unmatched junction nucleotides: 6. Germline loops: CDR1 LNHNV, CDR2 YYDKDF (reference sequence). In nucleotides, the CDR3 is TGTGCCACCAGCGGTAGCGGGAGGGGCAGAGAGACCCAGTACTTC. Translation gives CATSGSGRGRETQYF.

The V and J genes are TRBV5-5 and TRBJ2-3; 11 bases are shared with TRBD2. The V segment lost 0 bases and the J segment 5 bases; nucleotides outside the gene matches: 5. The V gene's germline CDR1 is SGHKS and CDR2 YYEKEE (reference sequence). This CDR3 comprises 16 residues. The CDR3 protein is CASSLGTSGSVDTQYF. CDR3 DNA sequence: TGTGCCAGCAGCTTGGGTACTAGCGGGAGCGTAGATACGCAGTATTTT.

This sequence joins TRBV10-2 and TRBJ1-1; a weak D match, TRBD1 (5 bases). The V gene's germline CDR1 is WSHSY and CDR2 SAAADI. The CDR3 is 15 residues long. V was pared by 0 bases and J by 10 bases, with 18 bases between. In nucleotides, the CDR3 is TGCGCCAGCAGTGAGTCGACTGGGCGGGGCTTGCGAGCTTTCTTT. Its protein is CASSESTGRGLRAFF.

The chain links TRBV13 to TRBJ2-5, with 9 bases matching TRBD2. The tail of the sequence fits TRBJ2-7 better, so the J call may be wrong. Germline V gene data show CDR1 as PRHDT and CDR2 as FYEKMQ (reference sequence). The CDR3 extends over 15 amino acids. The CDR3 loop is CASSLGLAGSYEQYF. The CDR3 DNA reads as TGTGCCAGCAGCTTAGGACTAGCGGGTTCCTACGAGCAGTACTTC.

The chain links TRBV28 to TRBJ2-1, with D uncertain. The CDR3 consists of 14 residues. V lost 6 bases, J lost 3 bases, and 12 bases lay in between. CDR1 is MDHEN and CDR2 is SYDVKM in the germline V gene. CDR3 protein: CASRTLTHYNEQFF. CDR3 sequence (DNA): TGTGCCAGCAGAACACTAACCCACTACAATGAGCAGTTCTTC. The full variable domain, with the rest looked up from reference TRBV28 and TRBJ2-1, is DVKVTQSSRYLVKRTGEKVFLECVQDMDHENMFWYRQDPGLGLRLIYFSYDVKMKEKGDIPEGYSVSREKKERFSLILESASTNQTSMYLCASRTLTHYNEQFFGPGTRLTVL.

This chain connects TRBV4-2 to TRBJ1-2; perhaps TRBD1 as D (5 bases). With 0 bases removed from V and 7 bases from J, the gap between germline ends came to 15 bases. The CDR3 spans 15 residues. Germline assignment: CDR1 LGHNA and CDR2 YNFKEQ. CDR3 nucleotides: TGTGCCAGCAGCCAAGATGTCGGAGCCCAGGGTGGCTACACCTTC. Its protein is CASSQDVGAQGGYTF.

The chain employs TRBV29-1 and TRBJ1-2, with unresolved D. Per germline, CDR1 SQVTM and CDR2 ANQGSEA. This CDR3 spans 14 amino acids. The V end was cut by 2 bases, the J end by 0 bases, with 10 bases between. CDR3 nucleotides: TGCAGCGTTGAAACCAGGCCAACTAACTATGGCTACACCTTC. It yields the protein CSVETRPTNYGYTF.

V and J are TRBV5-4 and TRBJ1-2; 12 nucleotides agree with TRBD1. There are 16 residues in the CDR3. V shed 2 bases and J 8 bases; nucleotides not matched to a gene: 10. CDR1 SGHNT and CDR2 YYREEE come from the germline V gene (reference sequence). CDR3 DNA sequence: TGTGCCAGCAGCTTACCCCCGGGACAGGGGGCGGGCGGCTACACCTTC. This gives the protein CASSLPPGQGAGGYTF.

This clone is a singleton in its sample. The J gene is TRBJ2-1, the V gene TRBV29-1; D gene uncertain. CDR1 is SQVTM and CDR2 is ANQGSEA in the germline V gene. This CDR3 has 12 amino acids. The V gene lost 7 bases and the J gene lost 7 bases, with 14 bases spanning the gap. CDR3 sequence reads: CSARRQENEQFF. The CDR3, as DNA: TGCAGCGCCCGACGGCAGGAAAATGAGCAGTTCTTC.

This clone was counted a few times. This sequence joins TRBV5-1 and TRBJ1-6, with a possible D match to TRBD1 (5 bases). The CDR3 length is 16 residues. Germline V lookup: CDR1 SGHRS, CDR2 YFSETQ. Trimming pared 1 base from V and 0 bases from J, leaving 8 bases between. CDR3 DNA: TGCGCCAGCAGCTTGTCAGGGAACTCCTATAATTCACCCCTCCACTTT. Translating it yields CASSLSGNSYNSPLHF. The whole variable domain, filled in from reference TRBV5-1 and TRBJ1-6, reads KAGVTQTPRYLIKTRGQQVTLSCSPISGHRSVSWYQQTPGQGLQFLFEYFSETQRNKGNFPGRFSGRQFSNSRSEMNVSTLELGDSALYLCASSLSGNSYNSPLHFGNGTRLTVT.

The chain uses TRBV5-1 and TRBJ2-4; TRBD1 might be the D (5 bases). The CDR3 has 14 amino acids. Per germline, CDR1 SGHRS and CDR2 YFSETQ. The germline V and J ends were trimmed by 0 bases and 2 bases, with 6 bases remaining between them. CDR3 in amino acids: CASSLEGTKNIQYF. CDR3 nucleotide sequence: TGCGCCAGCAGCTTGGAGGGGACCAAAAACATTCAGTACTTC.